Following are 18 T cell receptor beta chains from one sample sequenced in a study of technical replicates of blood from several donors. Sequencing used immunoSEQ multiplex PCR; TCRdb keeps in-frame clones, though not all of them. The sample has approximately 81,000 clones, approximately 94% seen once. The sequencing input was T cells isolated from PBMCs. These TCRs come from a human donor in good health.

This chain joins TRBV11-3 and TRBJ2-7, with unresolved D. CDR1 is SGHNT and CDR2 is YENEEA in the germline V gene. V dropped 5 bases and J dropped 2 bases, with 16 bases sitting between them. This CDR3 has 15 amino acids. The CDR3 sequence: CASSPARWRPYEQYF. Written as DNA, the CDR3 is TGTGCCAGCAGCCCAGCCCGGTGGCGGCCCTACGAGCAGTACTTC.

The J gene is TRBJ1-1, the V gene TRBV28, with TRBD1 matching over 7 bases. CDR1 and CDR2 (germline): MDHEN, SYDVKM. With 4 bases clipped from V and 5 bases from J, the junction kept 7 bases outside the gene matches. The CDR3 has 14 amino acids. The CDR3 region has the DNA TGTGCCAGCAGTTCCCCCACAGGGGTAACTGAAGCTTTCTTT. The encoded protein is CASSSPTGVTEAFF. The full variable domain, completed using reference TRBV28 and TRBJ1-1, is DVKVTQSSRYLVKRTGEKVFLECVQDMDHENMFWYRQDPGLGLRLIYFSYDVKMKEKGDIPEGYSVSREKKERFSLILESASTNQTSMYLCASSSPTGVTEAFFGQGTRLTVV.

Only one count was recorded for this clone. CDR3 protein: CASSVEGVRGDTQYF. The CDR3 coding sequence is TGTGCCAGCAGCGTAGAGGGGGTCAGGGGGGATACGCAGTATTTT. The chain is built from TRBV9 and TRBJ2-3; 7 bases are shared with TRBD1. Germline CDR1 SGDLS, CDR2 YYNGEE. The trim removed 0 bases at V and 6 bases at J, leaving 7 bases unmatched. The CDR3 is 15 residues long.

This clone came up once. The chain employs TRBV10-3 and TRBJ1-1, with D unclear. The germline V gene encodes CDR1 ENHRY and CDR2 SYGVKD. Trimming left V 10 bases short and J 1 base short, with 10 bases between. The length of the CDR3 is 12 residues. The CDR3 is CASKTGNTEAFF. CDR3 sequence (DNA): TGTGCCAGCAAAACCGGGAACACTGAAGCTTTCTTT.

V gene TRBV4-3 combines with J gene TRBJ2-3; a weak D match, TRBD1 (5 bases). The CDR3 consists of 16 residues. CDR1 is LGHNA, CDR2 YSLEER, per germline. The V gene lost 3 bases and the J gene lost 0 bases, with 13 bases spanning the gap. CDR3 nucleotides: TGCGCCAGCAGCCATAGCAGGGCCACTAGCACAGATACGCAGTATTTT. Residues: CASSHSRATSTDTQYF.

The chain carries TRBV5-5 and TRBJ1-1, with D tentatively TRBD1 (5 bases). V was clipped by 3 bases and J by 3 bases, with 12 bases between them. The CDR3 consists of 14 residues. From germline, CDR1 is SGHKS and CDR2 YYEKEE (reference sequence). This CDR3 reads CASSWDWGYTEAFF. The CDR3 DNA reads as TGTGCCAGCAGCTGGGACTGGGGATACACTGAAGCTTTCTTT.

The chain combines TRBV19 with TRBJ1-2; D ambiguous. CDR1 and CDR2 (germline): LNHDA, SQIVND (reference sequence). The CDR3 is 14 residues long. Trimming removed 2 bases from V and 0 bases from J, with 7 bases in between. The CDR3 DNA reads TGTGCCAGTAGTATAAGCGTAGCTAACTATGGCTACACCTTC. Amino acids: CASSISVANYGYTF.

The gene calls are TRBV6-5 and TRBJ2-7; 7 positions match TRBD1. The CDR3 runs to 14 residues. V was clipped by 0 bases and J by 2 bases; unmatched bases: 1. Germline lookup yields CDR1 MNHEY and CDR2 SVGAGI. CDR3 residues: CASSYSTGTYEQYF. The CDR3 nucleotides are TGTGCCAGCAGTTACTCGACAGGGACCTACGAGCAGTACTTC.

The chain combines TRBV29-1 with TRBJ2-1; D may be TRBD2 (8 bases). The CDR3 sequence is 15 residues long. Per germline, CDR1 SQVTM and CDR2 ANQGSEA. V dropped 2 bases and J dropped 2 bases, with 13 bases sitting between them. The CDR3 is CSVESGGTAYNEQFF. The CDR3 bases are TGCAGCGTTGAATCGGGGGGGACAGCCTACAATGAGCAGTTCTTC.

The chain is built from TRBV5-1 and TRBJ1-4; 10 bases are shared with TRBD1. The V segment lost 4 bases and the J segment 6 bases; nucleotides outside the gene matches: 9. CDR1 is SGHRS and CDR2 is YFSETQ in the germline V gene. This CDR3 has 16 residues. CDR3 loop: CASSQGSGTGDEKLFF. CDR3 DNA sequence: TGCGCCAGCAGCCAAGGTTCCGGGACAGGGGATGAAAAACTGTTTTTT.

V usage is TRBV13 and J usage is TRBJ2-1, with TRBD1 matching 7 bases. The CDR3 has 14 residues. V lost 5 bases and J lost 9; bases outside the gene matches: 10. Per the germline V gene, CDR1 is PRHDT and CDR2 is FYEKMQ (reference sequence). In DNA, the CDR3 is TGTGCCAGCAGCAGATACAGGGGTCTTAGTGAGCAGTTCTTC. Its protein product is CASSRYRGLSEQFF.

J is TRBJ1-5 and V is TRBV9; the match to TRBD1 covers 7 bases. CDR1 is SGDLS and CDR2 is YYNGEE in the germline V gene. Unmatched junction bases numbered 5, after V lost 4 bases and J lost 4 bases. This CDR3 has 14 residues. The CDR3 DNA is TGTGCCAGCAGCCGACAGGGTTTGAATCAGCCCCAGCATTTT. Its protein is CASSRQGLNQPQHF.

The V and J genes are TRBV11-2 and TRBJ1-3; D is unclear. Germline lookup yields CDR1 SGHAT and CDR2 FQNNGV. V dropped 5 bases and J dropped 5 bases, with 19 bases sitting between them. CDR3 length: 16 residues. The CDR3 spells CASSDGRPWRRNTIYF. The CDR3 nucleotides are TGTGCCAGCAGCGATGGACGCCCCTGGAGGAGAAACACCATATATTTT. Supplemented by reference TRBV11-2 and TRBJ1-3, the full variable domain reads EAGVAQSPRYKIIEKRQSVAFWCNPISGHATLYWYQQILGQGPKLLIQFQNNGVVDDSQLPKDRFSAERLKGVDSTLKIQPAKLEDSAVYLCASSDGRPWRRNTIYFGEGSWLTVV.

This chain joins TRBV10-1 and TRBJ1-1, with a possible D match to TRBD1 (5 bases). Germline CDR1 and CDR2: WNHNN and SYGVQD (reference sequence). V gave up 2 bases and J gave up 3 bases, with 10 bases separating them. This CDR3 is built from 14 residues. The CDR3 loop is CASSERAGDTEAFF. Written as DNA, the CDR3 is TGCGCCAGCAGTGAGCGGGCGGGGGACACTGAAGCTTTCTTT.

The chain has TRBV7-9 and TRBJ1-1; a weak D match, TRBD1 (5 bases). Germline CDR1 reads SEHNR; CDR2 reads FQNEAQ (reference sequence). This CDR3 is 13 amino acids long. V was trimmed by 5 bases and J by 4 bases, leaving 11 bases between them. The CDR3 sequence is CASSLRDPTEAFF. CDR3 coding DNA: TGTGCCAGCAGCCTCAGGGATCCCACTGAAGCTTTCTTT.

This clone was picked up one time. This sequence joins TRBV30 and TRBJ2-7; no firm D call. V was clipped by 3 bases and J by 0 bases, with 6 bases between them. Germline V gene lookup returns CDR1 GTSNPN and CDR2 SVGIG (reference sequence). The CDR3 covers 12 residues. CDR3 protein: CAWRYSSYEQYF. In DNA, the CDR3 is TGTGCCTGGAGGTACAGCTCCTACGAGCAGTACTTC.

CDR3 amino acids: CASGHQYNEQFF. The CDR3 nucleotides read TGTGCCAGCGGACACCAATACAATGAGCAGTTCTTC. This rearrangement joins TRBV6-1 to TRBJ2-1, with D possibly matching TRBD1 (5 bases). V lost 8 bases and J 4 bases, leaving 9 bases between the germline ends. Germline lookup yields CDR1 MNHNS and CDR2 SASEGT. The CDR3 runs 12 residues.

The CDR3 DNA sequence: TGTGCCAGCAGTGAGTCTCGTAACTATGGCTACACCTTC. It codes for CASSESRNYGYTF. J is TRBJ1-2 and V is TRBV6-1; D is undetermined. Germline V gene data show CDR1 as MNHNS and CDR2 as SASEGT. V was clipped by 3 bases and J by 1 base, with 6 bases between them. This CDR3 comprises 13 residues.